This TCR beta chain was captured by sequencing in a study of shared clonotypes between healthy human individuals. Assay used: immunoSEQ multiplex PCR; TCRdb lists only in-frame clones, some missing. This sample has under 2,500,000 clones, with more than 90% found just once. Concerning this clone: Its antigen is still unknown.

Trimming removed 0 bases from V and 10 bases from J, with 7 bases in between. Germline V gene data show CDR1 as MGHRA and CDR2 as YSYEKL. The CDR3 contains 13 residues. General study findings and limits: Sequencing depth was expected to affect clonotype sharing among donors. Though the depth was large, rarefaction showed that sorted-subset sequencing was incomplete. Unshared clonotypes carried lower generation probabilities than those common to all four donors.

Sequencing was performed on naive CD4+ T cells sorted from blood. Indicated subset: CD45RA+ positively selected. This clonotype originated in a man aged 18 to 29 in good health. The chain uses TRBV4-1 and TRBJ1-6; no clear D. The CDR3 bases are TGCGCCAGCAGCCAAGAGGGCAGGTCACCCCTCCACTTT. This translates into CASSQEGRSPLHF.